This TCR beta chain stems from a study of blood T cell repertoires in COVID-19 (dated by TCRdb to about 2020). About the investigation overall: Collaborator samples came from the United States, Italy and Spain and covered acute and convalescent phases of COVID-19. The prospective study material was composed of cDNA or gDNA derived from T cells, B-cell-depleted T cells, or PBMCs. Deeply sampled blood TCRbeta repertoires from subjects exposed to, actively infected with, or recovered from COVID-19 were included in the dataset. The repertoires were made available in a free public database intended to serve as a resource for research on the immune response to SARS-CoV-2. The samples were drawn from the first 160 participants of the ongoing ImmuneRACE study and from 950 to 1,500 subjects provided by 6 global collaborators. Sample metadata almost always included a de-identified subject ID, COVID-19 status, age in years and sex. HLA class I and class II types, where available, came from metadata supplied by the sample provider rather than from assay-based typing. The study at large found these results: The quantity of clinical and demographic metadata differed by source and by participant and was supplied without curation.

As regards this clone: Its antigen is not yet known. Per-base quality was not reported, and no clone a single base away is much larger than it.

CDR1 and CDR2 are drawn from the germline V gene (reference sequence): LNHDA, SQIVND. V is reduced by 3 bases and J by 1 base, leaving a spacing of 10 bases between them. Taken from cysteine to phenylalanine, the CDR3 has 15 residues. Only CDR3 DNA remains: 45 bases, in frame from the first base. Participants in the prospective study were aged 18 to 89 years, lived in some 24 United States geographic areas, and enrolled through a virtual design. To assign participants to cohorts, the prospective study relied on clinical history that participants themselves reported in a screening survey and a study questionnaire. Exposed participants had been in contact with someone with a PCR-confirmed or clinician-diagnosed COVID-19 case within 2 weeks of study entry. In the prospective study, mobile phlebotomists collected whole blood, serum and a nasopharyngeal or oropharyngeal swab from each participant. Prospective study participants could optionally give additional blood draws and questionnaires over an approximately two-month period. Prospective study blood samples were shipped either frozen or at room temperature before DNA extraction.

TCRbeta CDR3 regions were amplified from genomic DNA by means of the immunoSEQ Assay, a bias-controlled multiplex PCR. In the paper's pipeline: The number of nucleated cells in each sample was estimated from the amplification of reference gene primers within the assay. To quantify the absolute abundance of each unique TCRbeta CDR3 rearrangement, sequence reads were collapsed and filtered. Productive Simpson clonality was computed per sample as the square root of Simpson's diversity index over productive rearrangements. The table was pulled from immuneACCESS by TCRdb, which kept in-frame rearrangements only. Such tables lose some clones; where checked, under half of the loss comes from unresolved V genes, and the rest has no known cause. V, J and clone size reflect that table, while D and trimming were determined from the DNA. The sample includes 65,000 or so clones, with under 80% observed a single time. The leading ten clones occupy 51% of the sample.

The chain is assembled from TRBV19 and TRBJ1-5; the D gene is perhaps TRBD1, on 6 matching bases. The TCR was taken from an older woman who had been exposed to COVID-19. The specimen sequenced was PBMCs or T cells enriched from blood (not recorded which). The nucleotides read TGTGCCAGTAGTATTTTCAGGGGAAGCAATCAGCCCCAGCATTTT. It specifies CASSIFRGSNQPQHF.